This T cell receptor beta chain was found in a study of T cell responses to AZD1222 COVID-19 vaccine. The CDR3 loop spans 16 amino acids. V lost 0 bases, J lost 0 bases, and 10 bases lay in between. The protocol was immunoSEQ multiplex PCR, while the TCRdb copy is restricted to in-frame clones and leaves out a portion. The table includes about 130,000 clones, over 75% detected once. This receptor was identified in an adult who received the AZD1222 COVID-19 vaccine. Source: peripheral blood, taken 28 days after the second AZD1222 dose. J is TRBJ1-5 and V is TRBV5-3; D is undetermined. TRBV5-3 falls under the ORF class, with uncertain function. The CDR3 spells CARSLGVDPSNQPQHF. CDR3 sequence (DNA): TGTGCCAGAAGCTTGGGGGTGGACCCTAGCAATCAGCCCCAGCATTTT.